This T cell receptor (beta chain) was recorded in a study of blood T cell repertoires in COVID-19. This CDR3 has 16 amino acids. Germline-derived CDR1 and CDR2 are SGHDT and YYEEEE. J was trimmed by 6 bases and V by 0 bases; bases with no gene match: 7. Profiled with immunoSEQ multiplex PCR; TCRdb holds only in-frame clones, not every one. The sample contains some 150,000 clones, more than 80% of which appear only once. V gene TRBV5-6 combines with J gene TRBJ2-3, with 10 nucleotides matching TRBD2. This sequence originates from a woman aged 40-49 years with acute or convalescent COVID-19. Sequenced sample: peripheral blood. The CDR3, as DNA: TGTGCCAGCAGCTTGGTGGTAGCGGGGGGTTTGGATACGCAGTATTTT. Translated, it gives CASSLVVAGGLDTQYF.